Described below is a single TCR beta chain sequence and its context. Its antigen is as yet unknown. With 4 bases clipped from V and 0 bases from J, the junction kept 18 bases outside the gene matches. This CDR3 has 19 amino acids. The germline CDR1 and CDR2 sequences are MGHRA and YSYEKL. The sample is drawn from a study of brain T cells in children with intractable seizures. The sequenced cases were selected for having the highest brain T cell transcript signatures. Before surgery, patients took at least one anti-epileptic drug. Measured with immunoSEQ multiplex PCR; TCRdb has only the in-frame clones, and not every one. The sample yields 100,000 to 120,000 clones, 85% to 95% seen once. Overall study findings and caveats: Patients' HCMV serostatus was unknown; virus specificity rests on CDR3 similarity alone. Absence of clones before surgery may stem from lower sequencing depth.

This TCR was recovered from a boy less than two years old with hemimegalencephaly and intractable seizures. The V call is TRBV4-1, the J call TRBJ2-7; 7 bases line up with TRBD2. Sequencing used peripheral blood, obtained at surgery. The CDR3 sequence: CASSPRVGWGGFSSYEQYF. The CDR3 DNA is TGCGCCAGCAGCCCGCGTGTGGGATGGGGAGGGTTTAGCTCCTACGAGCAGTACTTC.